The 2 T cell receptor beta chains below all came from one sample that was sequenced in a study of graft-versus-host responses after intestinal transplantation. Here immunoSEQ multiplex PCR was the method, and the copy in TCRdb shows in-frame clones only, minus some. Counted here are 15,000 to 20,000 clones, more than 80% occurring once; the ten biggest clones make up around a sixth. Graft specimens yielded both intraepithelial and lamina propria lymphocytes. Specimen: ileum tissue, collected roughly 100 days after intestinal transplant. Receptors were obtained from a human patient who received an intestinal transplant, so some T cells may come from the graft donor.

This sequence joins TRBV28 and TRBJ2-2; TRBD2 aligns across 9 bases. Per germline, CDR1 MDHEN and CDR2 SYDVKM. The CDR3 totals 14 residues. The trim removed 7 bases at V and 7 bases at J, leaving 7 bases unmatched. This CDR3 reads CASTPLAGYGELFF. DNA for the CDR3: TGTGCCAGCACTCCGCTAGCGGGATACGGGGAGCTGTTTTTT.

The chain carries TRBV2 and TRBJ2-6, with D hard to call. Germline loops: CDR1 SNHLY, CDR2 FYNNEI. The CDR3 is 13 residues long. V lost 4 bases and J lost 2, with 3 bases in between. The CDR3 region has the DNA TGTGCCAGCAGTGTTACTGGGGCCAACGTCCTGACTTTC. Its translation is CASSVTGANVLTF.